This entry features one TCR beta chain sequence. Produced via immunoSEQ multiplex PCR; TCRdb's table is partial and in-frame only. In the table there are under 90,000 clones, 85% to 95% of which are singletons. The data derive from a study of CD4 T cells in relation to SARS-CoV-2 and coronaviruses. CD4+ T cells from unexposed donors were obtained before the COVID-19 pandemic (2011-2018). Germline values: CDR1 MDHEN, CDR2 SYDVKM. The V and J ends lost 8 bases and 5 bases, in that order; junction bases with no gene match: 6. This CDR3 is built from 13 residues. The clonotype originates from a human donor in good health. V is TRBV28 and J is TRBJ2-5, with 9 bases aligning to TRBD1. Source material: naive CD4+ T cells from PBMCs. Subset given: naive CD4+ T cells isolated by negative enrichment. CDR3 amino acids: CASGDRVGETQYF. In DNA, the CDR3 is TGTGCCAGCGGGGACAGGGTTGGGGAGACCCAGTACTTC.